This note documents a single TCR beta chain sequence. This CDR3 region has 14 residues. V gave up 0 bases and J gave up 8 bases, with 10 bases separating them. The germline CDR1 and CDR2 sequences are MDHEN and SYDVKM. This entry belongs to a study of PD-1 blockade in classical Hodgkin lymphoma. Time point indicated: cycle 4 day 1 (C4D1), after less than 7 weeks of nivolumab. Each of the patients experienced relapse following autologous stem cell transplantation, and their brentuximab vedotin exposure differed. The repertoire was sequenced with immunoSEQ multiplex PCR; TCRdb's copy has only in-frame clones and lacks some. The sample records approximately 96,000 clones, roughly 91% being singletons.

This clonotype was obtained from a human donor with classical Hodgkin lymphoma. Sequences were derived from peripheral blood mononuclear cells (PBMCs), sampled before the fourth cycle of nivolumab. V is TRBV28 and J is TRBJ1-4; D is possibly TRBD1 (5 bases). In DNA, the CDR3 is TGTGCCAGCAGTTTATGGCAGGGAGGCGAAAAACTGTTTTTT. As protein: CASSLWQGGEKLFF.